Described below is a single TCR beta chain sequence and its context. In the original workflow: Counts of nucleated cells, estimated from reference gene primer amplification, were obtained. Sequencing used immunoSEQ multiplex PCR; TCRdb keeps in-frame clones, though not all of them. The DNA gave D and trimming, while V, J and clone size come from that table. In the table there are 110,000 to 150,000 clones, roughly 76% of which are singletons. The sample is drawn from a study of blood T cell repertoires in COVID-19. Losses at the gene ends were 8 bases for V and 0 bases for J; bases not matched to a gene: 8. The CDR3 spans 15 residues. Germline V gene sequence: CDR1 MNHEY, CDR2 SVGAGI.

V usage is TRBV6-5 and J usage is TRBJ2-3; TRBD1 agrees at 7 bases. The TCR sequence derives from a man older than 75 with acute or convalescent COVID-19. Sequenced material: peripheral blood. CDR3 region: CASRRDSRSTDTQYF. The DNA for the CDR3 is TGTGCCAGCCGAAGGGACAGCCGTAGCACAGATACGCAGTATTTT.